The text below deals with one T cell receptor beta chain. Its antigen is not known. Only in-frame clones appear in the TCRdb table, and some are missing; sequencing was by immunoSEQ multiplex PCR. Here the sample spans some 120,000 clones, 81% being singletons. These data are taken from a study of radiation and T cells in renal cell carcinoma. Study-wide points: Top tumor clonotypes rose in blood 2 weeks post-radiation, then contracted.

Time point reported: blood 2 weeks post-SBRT. Treatment of the sample: 15 Gy SBRT to primary tumor, nephrectomy 4 weeks later. Clear cell pathology was present in this patient's renal cell carcinoma. This CDR3 has 14 residues. J lost 4 bases, V lost 1 base, and 3 bases had no gene match. The V gene's germline CDR1 is MDHEN and CDR2 SYDVKM. The J gene is TRBJ1-1, the V gene TRBV28, with 7 bases that match TRBD1. The sample was blood, taken from a patient whose treatment included radiotherapy and nephrectomy. The sequence derives from a woman aged 55-69 years with renal cell carcinoma. The CDR3 region has the DNA TGTGCCAGCAGTTTATCAGGGGACAGCACTGAAGCTTTCTTT. Translation gives CASSLSGDSTEAFF.